Presented here are 28 T cell receptor beta chains from one specimen sequenced in a study of T cells of healthy individuals. TCRdb reanalysed the 5' RACE reads using MiXCR and keeps one entry per CDR3 protein. The profile covers 60,000 to 80,000 distinct CDR3 sequences, with 15% to 20% appearing a single time and around 4.6% taken by the ten largest. All receptors come from a human donor in good health.

Only a few counts were recorded for this clonotype. This chain's CDR3 is CASSYLAGQGEQYF. The CDR3 bases are TGTGCCAGCAGTTACTTAGCGGGTCAAGGAGAGCAGTACTTC. The J gene is TRBJ2-7, the V gene TRBV6-5; 7 bases are shared with TRBD2. V lost 1 base and J lost 7; bases outside the gene matches: 7. The CDR3 sequence is 14 residues long. Germline V gives CDR1 MNHEY, CDR2 SVGAGI.

The chain combines TRBV6-5 with TRBJ1-5; 8 bases fit TRBD1. Germline assignment: CDR1 MNHEY and CDR2 SVGAGI. CDR3 length: 14 amino acids. V was pared by 5 bases and J by 1 base, with 1 base of the junction left unmatched. CDR3 protein: CASSQGASNQPQHF. The CDR3 DNA follows: TGTGCCAGCAGTCAGGGGGCAAGCAATCAGCCCCAGCATTTT.

This rearrangement joins TRBV7-9 to TRBJ2-7; either TRBD1 or TRBD2 may fit D (5 bases each). V was pared by 4 bases and J by 2 bases, with 9 bases between. The germline gives CDR1 SEHNR, CDR2 FQNEAQ (reference sequence). This CDR3 contains 13 residues. This CDR3 is CASSSQGPYEQYF. For the CDR3, the DNA is TGTGCCAGCAGCTCGCAGGGACCCTACGAGCAGTACTTC.

A few counts support this clonotype. The CDR3 is CASTASNLGETQYF. CDR3 sequence (DNA): TGTGCCAGCACGGCTTCCAACCTGGGGGAGACCCAGTACTTC. The genes are TRBV2 and TRBJ2-5; D is unclear. V lost 7 bases and J 5 bases, leaving 17 bases between the germline ends. This CDR3 is built from 14 residues. Germline assignment: CDR1 SNHLY and CDR2 FYNNEI.

The chain employs TRBV5-6 and TRBJ1-5, with TRBD1 as a possible D gene (5 bases). Trimming took 2 bases from V and 1 from J, leaving 7 bases between them. The CDR3 has 14 amino acids. In germline, CDR1 is SGHDT, CDR2 YYEEEE. The CDR3 sequence: CASSFRQSNQPQHF. As DNA, the CDR3 is TGTGCCAGCAGCTTTAGACAGAGCAATCAGCCCCAGCATTTT. Using reference TRBV5-6 and TRBJ1-5 for the parts outside the CDR3, the full variable domain is DAGVTQSPTHLIKTRGQQVTLRCSPKSGHDTVSWYQQALGQGPQFIFQYYEEEERQRGNFPDRFSGHQFPNYSSELNVNALLLGDSALYLCASSFRQSNQPQHFGDGTRLSIL.

The chain carries TRBV28 and TRBJ2-7; 11 nucleotides align to TRBD1. The germline gives CDR1 MDHEN, CDR2 SYDVKM. CDR3 length: 14 amino acids. With V trimmed by 6 bases and J by 3 bases, 4 bases remained unmatched. The CDR3 DNA follows: TGTGCCAGCAGGTCTGGGACAGGGGGCTACGAGCAGTACTTC. Translation gives CASRSGTGGYEQYF.

This clonotype was counted many times. This chain joins TRBV4-1 and TRBJ2-7; no clear D. Germline-derived CDR1 and CDR2 are MGHRA and YSYEKL. This CDR3 is built from 14 residues. V lost 1 base and J 7 bases, leaving 14 bases between the germline ends. The CDR3 nucleotides read TGCGCCAGCAGCCAAGGTGACACCGGAGCGGAGCAGTACTTC. It codes for CASSQGDTGAEQYF.

J is TRBJ1-1 and V is TRBV7-6; no clear D gene. The CDR3 extends over 13 amino acids. Germline V gene lookup returns CDR1 SGHVS and CDR2 FNYEAQ. V was trimmed by 2 bases and J by 1 base, leaving 5 bases between them. CDR3 loop: CASSLWQNTEAFF. In nucleotides, the CDR3 is TGTGCCAGCAGCTTATGGCAGAACACTGAAGCTTTCTTT.

In its sample, this clonotype was seen once. The gene calls are TRBV10-3 and TRBJ2-2; tentatively, D is TRBD1 (6 bases). Trimming removed 11 bases at V and 5 bases at J, with 18 bases between. CDR1 and CDR2 from the germline V gene are ENHRY and SYGVKD. The CDR3 length is 14 residues. The CDR3, as DNA: TGTGCCGCCTGCTCAGGGGCGAGGACCGGGGAGCTGTTTTTT. Amino acids: CAACSGARTGELFF.

The genes are TRBV7-9 and TRBJ2-7, with a tentative D call TRBD2 (6 bases). Germline V CDR1 and CDR2: SEHNR, FQNEAQ (reference sequence). The CDR3 totals 14 residues. V lost 4 bases to trimming and J lost 2 bases, with 12 bases between them. Here the CDR3 reads CASSSRGDPYEQYF. CDR3 bases: TGTGCCAGCAGCTCCCGCGGGGACCCCTACGAGCAGTACTTC.

This chain's CDR3 is CASSFRTGLDEQYF. The CDR3 nucleotides read TGCGCCAGCAGCTTCAGGACAGGGCTGGACGAGCAGTACTTC. J is TRBJ2-7 and V is TRBV5-1; TRBD1 matches at 8 bases. CDR3 length: 14 amino acids. V lost 2 bases, J lost 5 bases, and 6 bases stayed unmatched. The V gene's germline CDR1 is SGHRS and CDR2 YFSETQ.

The chain combines TRBV20-1 with TRBJ2-7; no definite D call. The germline V and J ends were trimmed by 4 bases and 3 bases, with 13 bases remaining between them. This CDR3 has 13 amino acids. Germline V gene sequence: CDR1 DFQATT, CDR2 SNEGSKA (reference sequence). The chain's CDR3 is CSATSGLIYEQYF. The CDR3 DNA is TGCAGTGCTACCTCCGGGCTGATCTACGAGCAGTACTTC.

This clonotype was detected a few times. V and J are TRBV29-1 and TRBJ2-5; the D is unclear. In germline, CDR1 is SQVTM, CDR2 ANQGSEA. This CDR3 has 13 residues. The V end lost 3 bases, the J end lost 7 bases, and 15 bases lay between the germline ends. CDR3 loop: CSVDDPRRRTQYF. In DNA form, the CDR3 reads TGCAGCGTTGATGATCCCCGGCGGAGGACCCAGTACTTC.

This clonotype appeared many times. The J gene is TRBJ2-3, the V gene TRBV10-2; D remains unclear. Trimming shortened V by 0 bases and J by 1 base, and 8 bases separated the two germline ends. Germline CDR1 WSHSY, CDR2 SAAADI. CDR3 length: 15 amino acids. This chain's CDR3 is CASSESSSRTDTQYF. The CDR3 DNA is TGCGCCAGCAGTGAGTCGTCCTCTCGCACAGATACGCAGTATTTT.

This clonotype was detected many times. This chain links TRBV20-1 with TRBJ1-5; unclear D gene. CDR1 is DFQATT, CDR2 SNEGSKA, per germline (reference sequence). The germline V and J ends were trimmed by 4 bases and 2 bases, with 12 bases remaining between them. This CDR3 is built from 14 residues. CDR3 sequence: CSAKDGAGNQPQHF. Written as DNA, the CDR3 is TGCAGTGCTAAAGATGGCGCGGGCAATCAGCCCCAGCATTTT.

This clonotype was recorded a few times. The V call is TRBV4-1, the J call TRBJ2-7; 8 bases fit TRBD2. Per the germline V gene, CDR1 is MGHRA and CDR2 is YSYEKL. J lost 0 bases, V lost 4 bases, and 29 bases had no gene match. The CDR3 length is 23 residues. DNA of the CDR3: TGCGCCAGCAGCCGGGGACTAGACTCTCCTACGAGCAGTACTTTTAAACTCTCCTACGAGCAGTACTTC. Protein sequence: CASSRGLDSPTSSTFKLSYEQYF.

This clonotype was seen at least ten times. The chain links TRBV5-1 to TRBJ1-4, with 8 bases that match TRBD1. V shed 3 bases and J 6 bases; nucleotides not matched to a gene: 4. This CDR3 is built from 14 residues. Germline CDR1 SGHRS, CDR2 YFSETQ. Here the CDR3 reads CASSSQGADEKLFF. The CDR3 DNA follows: TGCGCCAGCAGCTCTCAGGGGGCAGATGAAAAACTGTTTTTT.

The rearrangement joins TRBV21-1 to TRBJ1-5; TRBD1 is taken as the D call from the table, unchecked against the DNA. TRBV21-1 has pseudogene status. This CDR3 is built from 14 residues. The CDR3 sequence is CASSRQGPDQPQHF. CDR3 bases: TGTGCCAGCAGCCGACAGGGGCCTGATCAGCCCCAGCATTTT.

This clonotype was seen repeatedly, ten times or more. V gene TRBV7-3 combines with J gene TRBJ2-5; the D is unclear. This CDR3 region has 13 residues. Germline V gene sequence: CDR1 SGHTA, CDR2 FQGTGA. The germline V and J ends were trimmed by 1 base and 3 bases, with 6 bases remaining between them. DNA for the CDR3: TGTGCCAGCAGCTTAAGCTCTAAAGAGACCCAGTACTTC. This translates into CASSLSSKETQYF.

Only a few counts were recorded for this clonotype. The chain is built from TRBV4-1 and TRBJ2-5; weak D call: TRBD1 (6 bases). From germline, CDR1 is MGHRA and CDR2 YSYEKL. V was trimmed by 4 bases and J by 4 bases, leaving 16 bases between them. CDR3 length equals 15 residues. CDR3 protein: CASSPIWNRVETQYF. The CDR3 nucleotides read TGCGCCAGCAGCCCAATATGGAACAGGGTAGAGACCCAGTACTTC.

At least ten counts were recorded for this clonotype. J is TRBJ1-2 and V is TRBV20-1; tentative D call: TRBD1 (6 bases). The germline CDR1 and CDR2 sequences are DFQATT and SNEGSKA (reference sequence). The length of the CDR3 is 13 residues. V was shortened by 3 bases and J by 2 bases, with 10 bases between the two germline ends. CDR3 coding DNA: TGCAGTGCTAGGGAGGGGGGCAACTATGGCTACACCTTC. It translates to CSAREGGNYGYTF.

This clonotype was detected many times. V usage is TRBV20-1 and J usage is TRBJ1-2; 7 bases are shared with TRBD1. The germline CDR1 and CDR2 sequences are DFQATT and SNEGSKA (reference sequence). V was clipped by 7 bases and J by 4 bases; unmatched bases: 12. The CDR3 totals 14 residues. CDR3 DNA: TGCAGTGGGCTGAGGCAGGGGGATGGCTATGGCTACACCTTC. Protein sequence: CSGLRQGDGYGYTF.

This clonotype was detected ten times or more. V is TRBV2 and J is TRBJ2-6; no clear D gene. Germline CDR1 reads SNHLY; CDR2 reads FYNNEI. Trimming removed 9 bases at V and 0 bases at J, with 6 bases between. CDR3 length: 13 amino acids. The CDR3 nucleotides read TGTGCCAGTGCCGACTCTGGGGCCAACGTCCTGACTTTC. Translation gives CASADSGANVLTF. The complete variable domain, with remaining parts taken from reference TRBV2 and TRBJ2-6, reads EPEVTQTPSHQVTQMGQEVILRCVPISNHLYFYWYRQILGQKVEFLVSFYNNEISEKSEIFDDQFSVERPDGSNFTLKIRSTKLEDSAMYFCASADSGANVLTFGAGSRLTVL.

This clonotype has only one observation. The chain links TRBV5-1 to TRBJ2-1; 14 bases match TRBD2. V was pared by 4 bases and J by 9 bases, with 3 bases of the junction left unmatched. The CDR3 loop spans 14 amino acids. Germline V lookup: CDR1 SGHRS, CDR2 YFSETQ. The CDR3 loop is CASSHGTSGSEQFF. The CDR3, as DNA: TGCGCCAGCAGCCACGGGACTAGCGGGAGTGAGCAGTTCTTC.

In this sample, this clonotype turned up a few times. The chain has TRBV9 and TRBJ2-2; D is unclear. The CDR3 contains 14 residues. Germline V gene lookup returns CDR1 SGDLS and CDR2 YYNGEE. V was shortened by 0 bases and J by 5 bases, with 8 bases between the two germline ends. CDR3 residues: CASSVGRWTGELFF. In DNA, the CDR3 is TGTGCCAGCAGCGTAGGACGGTGGACCGGGGAGCTGTTTTTT.

V gene TRBV6-5 combines with J gene TRBJ2-7; D perhaps matches TRBD1 (6 bases). Trimming took off 2 bases at V and 2 bases at J, with 16 bases between the two ends. Germline loops: CDR1 MNHEY, CDR2 SVGAGI. This CDR3 is built from 16 residues. CDR3 protein: CASSYVPGDKAYEQYF. CDR3 DNA: TGTGCCAGCAGTTACGTCCCAGGGGATAAGGCCTACGAGCAGTACTTC.

This clonotype was seen at least ten times. This chain joins TRBV2 and TRBJ2-5; D call uncertain. Trimming removed 4 bases from V and 5 bases from J, with 5 bases in between. The CDR3 is 11 amino acids. CDR1 and CDR2 from the germline V gene are SNHLY and FYNNEI. CDR3 sequence reads: CASSGRETQYF. The DNA of the CDR3 is TGTGCCAGCAGTGGCCGCGAGACCCAGTACTTC.

This clonotype came up a few times. This CDR3 is CASSRTGGASGELFF. CDR3 nucleotides: TGTGCCAGCAGCCGCACAGGGGGCGCTTCCGGGGAGCTGTTTTTT. The rearrangement joins TRBV13 to TRBJ2-2; 9 nucleotides line up with TRBD1. J gave up 6 bases and V 5 bases, and 7 bases lay outside the gene matches. This CDR3 has 15 amino acids. Germline CDR1 reads PRHDT; CDR2 reads FYEKMQ (reference sequence).